Below are 15 T cell receptor beta chains sequenced from a single sample in a study of shared clonotypes between healthy human individuals. Sequencing used immunoSEQ multiplex PCR; TCRdb keeps in-frame clones, though not all of them. The sample carries 100,000 to 130,000 clones, 68% recorded once. The sample taken for sequencing was memory CD8+ T cells sorted from blood. Subset: CD45RO+ cells pooled with CCR7-negative TemRA cells. These receptors were taken from a woman aged 25 to 39 in good health.

The chain recombines TRBV15 with TRBJ1-2, with D possibly being TRBD1 (6 bases). V lost 5 bases, J lost 4 bases, and 11 bases lay in between. CDR3 length: 13 amino acids. Germline V CDR1 and CDR2: LNHNV, YYDKDF (reference sequence). The CDR3 DNA follows: TGTGCCACCAGCCCAGGGGAAGGCTATGGCTACACCTTC. Amino acids: CATSPGEGYGYTF. The full variable domain, its missing parts supplied by reference TRBV15 and TRBJ1-2, is DAMVIQNPRYQVTQFGKPVTLSCSQTLNHNVMYWYQQKSSQAPKLLFHYYDKDFNNEADTPDNFQSRRPNTSFCFLDIRSPGLGDTAMYLCATSPGEGYGYTFGSGTRLTVV.

This clone was observed at least ten times. The rearrangement uses TRBV6-1 and TRBJ1-4; D is possibly TRBD1 (5 bases). There are 12 residues in the CDR3. Trimming pared 10 bases from V and 4 bases from J, leaving 10 bases between. CDR1 MNHNS and CDR2 SASEGT come from the germline V gene. The CDR3 is CATGTYNEKLFF. Written as DNA, the CDR3 is TGTGCCACCGGGACTTATAATGAAAAACTGTTTTTT.

This clone was detected a few times. The rearrangement links TRBV25-1 to TRBJ2-1; the D gene is possibly TRBD1 (5 bases). The germline V and J ends were trimmed by 10 bases and 8 bases, with 21 bases remaining between them. Germline V gene sequence: CDR1 MGHDK, CDR2 SYGVNS. This CDR3 contains 14 residues. The CDR3 loop reads CATQGGLIPDEQFF. In nucleotides, the CDR3 is TGTGCCACCCAGGGCGGTTTAATCCCGGATGAGCAGTTCTTC. Looking up the rest from reference TRBV25-1 and TRBJ2-1 gives the full variable domain: EADIYQTPRYLVIGTGKKITLECSQTMGHDKMYWYQQDPGMELHLIHYSYGVNSTEKGDLSSESTVSRIRTEHFPLTLESARPSHTSQYLCATQGGLIPDEQFFGPGTRLTVL.

This chain joins TRBV19 and TRBJ1-2; the D gene is possibly TRBD1 (6 bases). The V end lost 2 bases, the J end lost 3 bases, and 13 bases lay between the germline ends. There are 15 residues in the CDR3. Germline-derived CDR1 and CDR2 are LNHDA and SQIVND (reference sequence). The CDR3 spells CASSISGATHYGYTF. CDR3 nucleotide sequence: TGTGCCAGTAGTATATCGGGGGCTACCCACTATGGCTACACCTTC.

This clone was found a few times. V and J are TRBV9 and TRBJ1-6; 7 bases match TRBD1. This CDR3 has 15 residues. The V gene's germline CDR1 is SGDLS and CDR2 YYNGEE. The trim removed 0 bases at V and 9 bases at J, leaving 6 bases unmatched. The CDR3 protein is CASSVDPGGSSPLHF. Here the CDR3 DNA reads TGTGCCAGCAGCGTAGACCCAGGGGGAAGTTCACCCCTCCACTTT.

J is TRBJ2-7 and V is TRBV28; 14 nucleotides agree with TRBD2. Unmatched junction bases numbered 8, after V lost 5 bases and J lost 5 bases. CDR1 is MDHEN and CDR2 is SYDVKM in the germline V gene. The CDR3 has 16 amino acids. The CDR3 sequence is CASSTRTSGRFNEQYF. The CDR3 region has the DNA TGTGCCAGCAGTACAAGGACTAGCGGGAGGTTCAACGAGCAGTACTTC.

V is TRBV20-1 and J is TRBJ1-2; a weak D match, TRBD1 (5 bases). There are 11 residues in the CDR3. Per germline, CDR1 DFQATT and CDR2 SNEGSKA (reference sequence). The DNA for the CDR3 is TGCCGAGCCACAGGTTCCTATGGCTACACCTTC. Encoded protein: CRATGSYGYTF.

The chain carries TRBV2 and TRBJ1-1; TRBD1 aligns across 8 bases. CDR1 SNHLY and CDR2 FYNNEI come from the germline V gene. This CDR3 comprises 15 residues. V shed 6 bases, J shed 1 base, and the junction held 7 bases outside the gene matches. In nucleotides, the CDR3 is TGTGCCAGCAGAGAGACAGGGGAGTCGAACACTGAAGCTTTCTTT. It is translated as CASRETGESNTEAFF.

This clone was observed many times. The chain joins TRBV19 to TRBJ1-1; D unresolved. The V end was cut by 6 bases, the J end by 5 bases, with 13 bases between. The CDR3 is 13 amino acids. In germline, CDR1 is LNHDA, CDR2 SQIVND (reference sequence). The DNA for the CDR3 is TGTGCCAGTAGCCCCCAGTCGGGTACTGAAGCTTTCTTT. Residues: CASSPQSGTEAFF.

CDR3 protein: CASSLGGTQETQYF. DNA of the CDR3: TGTGCCAGCAGCTTAGGGGGGACCCAAGAGACCCAGTACTTC. V usage is TRBV7-2 and J usage is TRBJ2-5; possibly TRBD1 or TRBD2 for D (5 bases each). The ends were cut back, 1 base at V and 1 base at J, with 7 bases in the middle. This CDR3 comprises 14 residues. Germline V lookup: CDR1 SGHTA, CDR2 FQGNSA.

This clone was recorded a few times. Other DNA sequences in this specimen translate into the identical CDR3. The CDR3 sequence is CAWSGTANTEAFF. The CDR3 DNA reads TGTGCCTGGAGTGGGACAGCTAACACTGAAGCTTTCTTT. This chain joins TRBV30 and TRBJ1-1; a possible D gene is TRBD1 (6 bases). This CDR3 region has 13 residues. CDR1 and CDR2 from the germline V gene are GTSNPN and SVGIG (reference sequence). The ends were cut back, 1 base at V and 2 bases at J, with 8 bases in the middle.

This clone has just one count. This rearrangement joins TRBV13 to TRBJ1-3; D is uncertain. The CDR3 runs 15 residues. The germline V gene has CDR1 PRHDT and CDR2 FYEKMQ (reference sequence). With 0 bases removed from V and 0 bases from J, the gap between germline ends came to 6 bases. The CDR3 sequence: CASSLGSNSGNTIYF. In DNA form, the CDR3 reads TGTGCCAGCAGCTTAGGTTCGAACTCTGGAAACACCATATATTTT.

The gene calls are TRBV30 and TRBJ1-4; D possibly corresponds to TRBD1 (6 bases). V was shortened by 1 base and J by 6 bases, with 18 bases between the two germline ends. CDR1 and CDR2 from the germline V gene are GTSNPN and SVGIG (reference sequence). CDR3 length: 16 amino acids. This CDR3 is CAWSGGAAGEDEKLFF. CDR3 sequence (DNA): TGTGCCTGGAGTGGAGGAGCTGCAGGGGAGGATGAAAAACTGTTTTTT. The variable domain in full, with the rest retrieved from reference TRBV30 and TRBJ1-4, is SQTIHQWPATLVQPVGSPLSLECTVEGTSNPNLYWYRQAAGRGLQLLFYSVGIGQISSEVPQNLSASRPQDRQFILSSKKLLLSDSGFYLCAWSGGAAGEDEKLFFGSGTQLSVL.

The chain couples TRBV4-1 to TRBJ1-5; 8 bases agree with TRBD1. Germline CDR1 MGHRA, CDR2 YSYEKL. CDR3 length equals 15 residues. V trimming: 3 bases; J trimming: 7 bases; junction bases outside the gene matches: 8. CDR3 protein: CASSQVGQVVQPQHF. CDR3 coding DNA: TGCGCCAGCAGCCAGGTGGGACAGGTTGTCCAGCCCCAGCATTTT.

This clone was detected many times. At the DNA level, this CDR3 is encoded by other sequences in the same sample as well. This rearrangement joins TRBV7-6 to TRBJ2-7, with D perhaps being TRBD1 or TRBD2 (5 bases each). The CDR3 consists of 13 residues. V gave up 4 bases and J gave up 3 bases, with 10 bases separating them. Germline V gives CDR1 SGHVS, CDR2 FNYEAQ. The CDR3 spells CASSSGPNYEQYF. The CDR3, as DNA: TGTGCCAGCAGCTCGGGACCAAACTACGAGCAGTACTTC.